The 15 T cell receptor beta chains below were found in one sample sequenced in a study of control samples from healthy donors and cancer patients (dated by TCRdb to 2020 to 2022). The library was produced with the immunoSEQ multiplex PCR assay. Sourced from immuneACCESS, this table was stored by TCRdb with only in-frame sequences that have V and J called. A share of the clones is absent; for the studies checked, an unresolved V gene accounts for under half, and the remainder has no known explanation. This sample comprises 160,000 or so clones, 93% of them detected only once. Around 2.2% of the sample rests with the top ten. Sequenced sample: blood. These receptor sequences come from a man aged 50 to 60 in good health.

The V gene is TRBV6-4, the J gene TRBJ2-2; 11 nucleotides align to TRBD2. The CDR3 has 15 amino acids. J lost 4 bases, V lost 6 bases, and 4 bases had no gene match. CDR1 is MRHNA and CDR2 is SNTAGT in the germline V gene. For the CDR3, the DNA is TGTGCCAGCAGCGTAGCGGGAGGGATCACCGGGGAGCTGTTTTTT. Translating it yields CASSVAGGITGELFF.

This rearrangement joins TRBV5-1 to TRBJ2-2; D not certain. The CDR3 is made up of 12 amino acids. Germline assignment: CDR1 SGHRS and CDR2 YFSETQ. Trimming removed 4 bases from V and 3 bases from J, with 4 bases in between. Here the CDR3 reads CASSPYTGELFF. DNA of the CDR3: TGCGCCAGCAGCCCGTACACCGGGGAGCTGTTTTTT.

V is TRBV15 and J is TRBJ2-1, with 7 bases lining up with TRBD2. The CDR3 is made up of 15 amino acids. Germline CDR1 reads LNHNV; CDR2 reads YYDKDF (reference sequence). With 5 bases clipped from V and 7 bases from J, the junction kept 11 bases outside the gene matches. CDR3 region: CATSPMAGVGNEQFF. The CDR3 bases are TGTGCCACCAGCCCCATGGCGGGAGTGGGGAATGAGCAGTTCTTC.

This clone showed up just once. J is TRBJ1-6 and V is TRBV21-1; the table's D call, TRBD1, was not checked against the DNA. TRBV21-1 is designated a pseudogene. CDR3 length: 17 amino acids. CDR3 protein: CASSKVKGQAYNSPLHF. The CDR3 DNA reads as TGTGCCAGCAGCAAAGTGAAGGGACAGGCTTATAATTCACCCCTCCACTTT.

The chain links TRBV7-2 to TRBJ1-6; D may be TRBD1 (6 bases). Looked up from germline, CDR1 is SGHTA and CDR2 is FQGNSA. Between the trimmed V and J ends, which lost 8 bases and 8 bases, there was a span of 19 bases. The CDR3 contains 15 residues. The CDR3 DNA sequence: TGTGCCAGCGCAAGGGGGGGTGCTGGGGATTCACCCCTCCACTTT. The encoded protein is CASARGGAGDSPLHF.

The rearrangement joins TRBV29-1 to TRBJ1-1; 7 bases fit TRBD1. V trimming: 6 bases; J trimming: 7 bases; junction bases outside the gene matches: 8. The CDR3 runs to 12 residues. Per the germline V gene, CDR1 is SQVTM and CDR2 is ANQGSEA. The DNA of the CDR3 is TGCAGCGTATCTCGACAGGGAATTGAAGCTTTCTTT. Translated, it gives CSVSRQGIEAFF.

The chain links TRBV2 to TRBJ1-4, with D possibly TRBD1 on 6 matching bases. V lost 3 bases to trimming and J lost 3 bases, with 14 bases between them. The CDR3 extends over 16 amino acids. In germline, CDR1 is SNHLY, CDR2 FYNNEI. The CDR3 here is CASSDDGRGANEKLFF. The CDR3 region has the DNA TGTGCCAGCAGTGACGATGGGAGGGGGGCTAATGAAAAACTGTTTTTT.

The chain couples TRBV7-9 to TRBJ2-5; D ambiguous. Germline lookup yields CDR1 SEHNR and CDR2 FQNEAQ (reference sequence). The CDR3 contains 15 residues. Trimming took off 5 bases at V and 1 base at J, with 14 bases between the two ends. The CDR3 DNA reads TGTGCCAGCAGCCCCGGCGGCCAGACCCAAGAGACCCAGTACTTC. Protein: CASSPGGQTQETQYF. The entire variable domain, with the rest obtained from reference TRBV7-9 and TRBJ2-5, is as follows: DTGVSQNPRHKITKRGQNVTFRCDPISEHNRLYWYRQTLGQGPEFLTYFQNEAQLEKSRLLSDRFSAERPKGSFSTLEIQRTEQGDSAMYLCASSPGGQTQETQYFGPGTRLLVL.

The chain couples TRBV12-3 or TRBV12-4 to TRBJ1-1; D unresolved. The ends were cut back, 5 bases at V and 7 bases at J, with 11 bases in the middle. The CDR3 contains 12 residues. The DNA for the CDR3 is TGTGCCAGCAGTCACGCGGCAGGTGAAGCTTTCTTT. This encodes CASSHAAGEAFF.

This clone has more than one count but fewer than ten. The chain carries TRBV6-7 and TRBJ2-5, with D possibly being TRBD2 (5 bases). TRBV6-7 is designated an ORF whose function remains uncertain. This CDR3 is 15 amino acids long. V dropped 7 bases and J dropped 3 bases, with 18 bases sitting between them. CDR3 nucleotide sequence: TGTGCCAGCACCCTTTACCATTTCGGGGAAGAGACCCAGTACTTC. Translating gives CASTLYHFGEETQYF.

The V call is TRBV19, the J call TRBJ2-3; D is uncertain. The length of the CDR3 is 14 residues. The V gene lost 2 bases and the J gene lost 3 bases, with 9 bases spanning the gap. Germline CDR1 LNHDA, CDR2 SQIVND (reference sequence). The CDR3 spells CASSITRQTDTQYF. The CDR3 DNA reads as TGTGCCAGTAGTATAACGAGGCAAACAGATACGCAGTATTTT.

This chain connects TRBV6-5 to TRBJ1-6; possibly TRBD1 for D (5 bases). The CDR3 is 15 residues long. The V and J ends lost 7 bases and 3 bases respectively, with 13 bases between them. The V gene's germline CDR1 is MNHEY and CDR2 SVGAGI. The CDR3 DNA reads TGTGCCAGCACGGGGCAGGTTGACTATAATTCACCCCTCCACTTT. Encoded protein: CASTGQVDYNSPLHF.

The CDR3 region is CASSYSKIQRQETQYF. The CDR3 DNA sequence: TGTGCCAGCAGTTACTCGAAAATCCAGCGGCAAGAGACCCAGTACTTC. The rearrangement links TRBV6-6 to TRBJ2-5; possible D gene TRBD2, 5 bases. The CDR3 has 16 amino acids. Germline lookup yields CDR1 MNHNY and CDR2 SVGAGI (reference sequence). Trimming pared 0 bases from V and 2 bases from J, leaving 13 bases between.

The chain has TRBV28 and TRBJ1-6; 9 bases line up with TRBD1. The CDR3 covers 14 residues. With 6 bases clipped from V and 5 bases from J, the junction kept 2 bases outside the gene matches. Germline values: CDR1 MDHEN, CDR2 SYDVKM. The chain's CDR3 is CASRTGGNNSPLHF. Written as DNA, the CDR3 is TGTGCCAGCAGGACAGGGGGTAATAATTCACCCCTCCACTTT.

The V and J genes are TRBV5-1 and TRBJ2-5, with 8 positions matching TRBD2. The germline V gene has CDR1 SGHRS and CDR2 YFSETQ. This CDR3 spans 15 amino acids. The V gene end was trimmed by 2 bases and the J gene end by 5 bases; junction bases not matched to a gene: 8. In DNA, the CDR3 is TGCGCCAGCAGCTTAACGGGAGGGCCGTTGGAGACCCAGTACTTC. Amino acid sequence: CASSLTGGPLETQYF.